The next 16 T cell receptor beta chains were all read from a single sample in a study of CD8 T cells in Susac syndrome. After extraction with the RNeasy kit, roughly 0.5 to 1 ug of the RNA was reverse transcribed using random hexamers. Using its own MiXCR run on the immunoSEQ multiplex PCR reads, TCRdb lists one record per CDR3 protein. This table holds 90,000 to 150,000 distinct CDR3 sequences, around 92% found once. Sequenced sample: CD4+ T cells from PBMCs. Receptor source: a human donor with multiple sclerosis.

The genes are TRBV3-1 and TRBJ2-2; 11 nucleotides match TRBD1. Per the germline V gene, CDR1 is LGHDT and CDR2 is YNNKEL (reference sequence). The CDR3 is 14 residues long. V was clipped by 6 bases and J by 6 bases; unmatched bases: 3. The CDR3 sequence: CASRRTGGSGELFF. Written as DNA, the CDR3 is TGTGCCAGCAGACGGACAGGGGGCTCCGGGGAGCTGTTTTTT.

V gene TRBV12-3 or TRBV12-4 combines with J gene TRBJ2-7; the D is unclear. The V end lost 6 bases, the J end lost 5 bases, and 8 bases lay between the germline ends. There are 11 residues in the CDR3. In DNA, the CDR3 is TGTGCCAGCAGCCTCGCGGACGAGCAGTACTTC. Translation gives CASSLADEQYF.

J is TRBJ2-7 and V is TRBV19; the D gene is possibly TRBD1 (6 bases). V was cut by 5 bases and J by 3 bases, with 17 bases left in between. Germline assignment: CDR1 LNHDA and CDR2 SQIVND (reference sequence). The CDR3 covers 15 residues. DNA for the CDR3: TGTGCCAGTAGTCCAAAATCGGACAGAATCTACGAGCAGTACTTC. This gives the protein CASSPKSDRIYEQYF.

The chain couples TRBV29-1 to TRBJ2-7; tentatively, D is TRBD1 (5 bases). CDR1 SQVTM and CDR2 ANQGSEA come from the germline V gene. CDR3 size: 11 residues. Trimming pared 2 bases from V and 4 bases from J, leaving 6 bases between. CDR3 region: CSVETGYEQYF. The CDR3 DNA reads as TGCAGCGTTGAAACAGGATACGAGCAGTACTTC.

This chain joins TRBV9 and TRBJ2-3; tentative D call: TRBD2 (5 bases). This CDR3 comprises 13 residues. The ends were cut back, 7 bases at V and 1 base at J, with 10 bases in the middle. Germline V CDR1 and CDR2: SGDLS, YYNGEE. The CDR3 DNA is TGTGCCAGCGGCCCCGGGGGCACAGATACGCAGTATTTT. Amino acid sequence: CASGPGGTDTQYF. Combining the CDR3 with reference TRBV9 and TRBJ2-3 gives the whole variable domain DSGVTQTPKHLITATGQRVTLRCSPRSGDLSVYWYQQSLDQGLQFLIQYYNGEERAKGNILERFSAQQFPDLHSELNLSSLELGDSALYFCASGPGGTDTQYFGPGTRLTVL.

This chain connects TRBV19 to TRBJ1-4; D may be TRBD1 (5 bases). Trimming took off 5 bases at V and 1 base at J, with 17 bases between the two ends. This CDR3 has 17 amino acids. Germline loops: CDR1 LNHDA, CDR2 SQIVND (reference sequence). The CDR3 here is CASSSWGYTGTNEKLFF. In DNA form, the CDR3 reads TGTGCCAGTAGTTCGTGGGGCTACACAGGAACTAATGAAAAACTGTTTTTT.

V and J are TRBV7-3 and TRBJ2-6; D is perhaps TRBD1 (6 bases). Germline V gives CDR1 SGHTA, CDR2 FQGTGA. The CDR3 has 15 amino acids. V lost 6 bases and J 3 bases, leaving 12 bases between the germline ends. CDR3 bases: TGTGCCAGCAGTTCACAGGGTCGTGGGGCCAACGTCCTGACTTTC. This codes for CASSSQGRGANVLTF.

The CDR3 region has the DNA TGTGCCAGCAGCTTGGGGCGGGGGACTGATACGCAGTATTTT. This encodes CASSLGRGTDTQYF. V and J are TRBV7-2 and TRBJ2-3, with 7 bases identical to TRBD2. Trimming cost V 3 bases and J 6 bases; bases outside gene matches: 6. This CDR3 has 14 amino acids. CDR1 is SGHTA and CDR2 is FQGNSA in the germline V gene. The full variable domain, in which reference TRBV7-2 and TRBJ2-3 provide the parts outside the CDR3, is GAGVSQSPSNKVTEKGKDVELRCDPISGHTALYWYRQSLGQGLEFLIYFQGNSAPDKSGLPSDRFSAERTGGSVSTLTIQRTQQEDSAVYLCASSLGRGTDTQYFGPGTRLTVL.

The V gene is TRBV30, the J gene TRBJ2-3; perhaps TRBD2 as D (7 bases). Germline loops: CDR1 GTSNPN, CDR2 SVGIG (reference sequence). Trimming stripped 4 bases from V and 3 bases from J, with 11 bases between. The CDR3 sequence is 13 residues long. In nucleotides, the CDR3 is TGTGCCTGGATTAGGGGGGGTACAGATACGCAGTATTTT. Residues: CAWIRGGTDTQYF.

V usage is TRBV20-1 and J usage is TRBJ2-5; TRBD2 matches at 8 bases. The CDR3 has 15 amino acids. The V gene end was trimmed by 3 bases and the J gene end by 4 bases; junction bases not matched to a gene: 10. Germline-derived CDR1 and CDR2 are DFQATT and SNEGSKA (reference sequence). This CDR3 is CSARSSGGAGETQYF. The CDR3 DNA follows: TGCAGTGCTAGGAGCTCGGGGGGGGCAGGAGAGACCCAGTACTTC.

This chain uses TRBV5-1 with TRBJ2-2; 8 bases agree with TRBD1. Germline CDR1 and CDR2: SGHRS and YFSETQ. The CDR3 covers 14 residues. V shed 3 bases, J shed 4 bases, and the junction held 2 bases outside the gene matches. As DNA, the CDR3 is TGCGCCAGCAGCTACGACAGGGGCACCGGGGAGCTGTTTTTT. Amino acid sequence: CASSYDRGTGELFF.

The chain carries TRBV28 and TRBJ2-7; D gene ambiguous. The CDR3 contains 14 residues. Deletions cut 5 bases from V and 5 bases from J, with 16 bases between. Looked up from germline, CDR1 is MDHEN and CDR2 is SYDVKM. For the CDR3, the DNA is TGTGCCAGCAGTCCCAACCTGAAGAAAGACGAGCAGTACTTC. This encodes CASSPNLKKDEQYF.

CDR3 protein: CASSLATQETQYF. CDR3 bases: TGTGCCAGCAGCTTGGCGACCCAAGAGACCCAGTACTTC. The rearrangement uses TRBV7-3 and TRBJ2-5; D unclear. The CDR3 contains 13 residues. V was cut by 3 bases and J by 1 base, with 6 bases left in between. Germline V gene sequence: CDR1 SGHTA, CDR2 FQGTGA.

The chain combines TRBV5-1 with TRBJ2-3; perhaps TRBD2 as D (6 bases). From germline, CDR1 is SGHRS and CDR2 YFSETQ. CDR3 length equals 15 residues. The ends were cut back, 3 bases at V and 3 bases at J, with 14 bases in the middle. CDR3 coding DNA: TGCGCCAGCAGCTGGACTTCCGCGGGGACAGATACGCAGTATTTT. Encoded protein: CASSWTSAGTDTQYF.

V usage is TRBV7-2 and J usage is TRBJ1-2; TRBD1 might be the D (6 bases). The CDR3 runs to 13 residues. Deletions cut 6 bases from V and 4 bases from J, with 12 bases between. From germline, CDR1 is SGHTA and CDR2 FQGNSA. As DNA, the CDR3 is TGTGCCAGCAGTAATAGGGGGGTCTATGGCTACACCTTC. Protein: CASSNRGVYGYTF.

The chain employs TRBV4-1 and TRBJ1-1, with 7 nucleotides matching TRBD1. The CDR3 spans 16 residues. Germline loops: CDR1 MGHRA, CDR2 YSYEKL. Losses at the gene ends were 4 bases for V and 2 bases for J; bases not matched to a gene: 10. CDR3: CASSRETGRRNTEAFF. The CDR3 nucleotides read TGCGCCAGCAGCCGCGAGACAGGGCGAAGAAACACTGAAGCTTTCTTT.